This TCR beta chain was profiled in a study of OX40 agonist ivuxolimab in advanced cancers. At the level of the study: The patients got ivuxolimab, which is an agonistic anti-OX40 (CD134) antibody.

Here immunoSEQ multiplex PCR was the method, and the copy in TCRdb shows in-frame clones only, minus some. The sample consists of about 19,000 clones, about nine tenths of them appearing once. This clonotype originated in an adult with an advanced solid tumor such as melanoma, head and neck, liver or kidney cancer. Here the sequenced sample was CD4+ or CD8+ T cells sorted from blood, taken in a trial of the OX40 agonist ivuxolimab.

For the CDR3, the DNA is TGTGCCAGCGGAAAGTACGAGCAGTACTTC. Amino acids: CASGKYEQYF. This sequence joins TRBV6-6 and TRBJ2-7; no firm D call. This CDR3 is 10 amino acids long. CDR1 and CDR2 from the germline V gene are MNHNY and SVGAGI (reference sequence). The V end lost 8 bases, the J end lost 4 bases, and 6 bases lay between the germline ends.